The entry below gives a single T cell receptor beta chain sequence along with its context. Its antigen is currently unknown. Described time point: patch test 2, 6 weeks after DPC sensitization. As to treatment: therapeutic diphenylcyclopropenone sensitization with weekly scalp DPC. Using its own MiXCR run on the RACE reads, TCRdb lists one record per CDR3 protein. Of under 85,000 distinct CDR3 sequences in the sample, over 9% were seen once. The data are from a study of human T cells and chemical hapten exposure. Study information: The study sensitized with 2% DPC on a 2 cm by 2 cm patch of upper inner arm skin. Patients, largely female, had alopecia areata, totalis or universalis. DPC (0.01%) was patch tested on the upper back and read at 6 days.

The study, taken as a whole, reports: The number of TCRs above 1 in 1000 frequency did not change after DPC sensitization.

The sequencing used whole blood, collected in connection with sensitization to the hapten diphenylcyclopropenone (DPC). The source is a woman aged 45-60 years with alopecia areata. Some clones in this sample may be carry-over from other donors' samples.

The CDR3, as DNA: TGTGCCAGCTCACCATACCTCGGACAGTCTACTGGAAACACCATATATTTT. Translating gives CASSPYLGQSTGNTIYF. The chain employs TRBV18 and TRBJ1-3, with D tentatively TRBD1 (6 bases). The CDR3 sequence is 17 residues long. With 2 bases removed from V and 2 bases from J, the gap between germline ends came to 16 bases. Germline V CDR1 and CDR2: KGHSH, LQKENI. Using reference TRBV18 and TRBJ1-3 for the parts outside the CDR3, the full variable domain is NAGVMQNPRHLVRRRGQEARLRCSPMKGHSHVYWYRQLPEEGLKFMVYLQKENIIDESGMPKERFSAEFPKEGPSILRIQQVVRGDSAAYFCASSPYLGQSTGNTIYFGEGSWLTVV.